The clone carrying this T cell receptor (beta chain) has just a few counts. Its antigen remains unidentified. A 5'RACE template-switching step, the method used to make TCR cDNA, added a universal primer site and UMIs. TCRdb processed the 5' RACE reads anew with MiXCR; each CDR3 protein has one entry. The sample holds approximately 300,000 distinct CDR3 sequences, approximately 13% seen once. This entry comes from a study of T cells after yellow fever vaccination. The V end lost 5 bases, the J end lost 4 bases, and 11 bases lay between the germline ends. The CDR3 has 13 amino acids. Germline V gene data show CDR1 as SGHRS and CDR2 as YFSETQ. Overall study results and limits: The CD4 and CD8 compartments had a small share of their clonotypes in common.

The chain employs TRBV5-1 and TRBJ2-3, with D perhaps matching TRBD1 or TRBD2 (5 bases each). The sequenced sample was CD4+ T cells sorted from PBMCs, obtained 45 days after the yellow fever booster vaccination. The source of this sequence is a man aged 30-40 years who received the YFV17D yellow fever vaccine. This CDR3 reads CASRRGDPDTQYF. The CDR3 nucleotides are TGCGCCAGCAGGAGGGGAGATCCAGATACGCAGTATTTT.